Below are 20 T cell receptor beta chains sequenced from a single sample in a study of Ad26.COV2.S vaccination and SARS-CoV-2 variants. This table comes from immunoSEQ multiplex PCR, and its TCRdb copy is limited to in-frame clones, with some not included. Of around 170,000 clones listed, roughly 87% are singletons. The sequencing here drew on peripheral blood, taken after recovery from COVID-19. These receptors came from a human donor who had recovered from COVID-19.

This sequence joins TRBV3-1 (or the pseudogene TRBV3-2) and TRBJ2-1; no reliable D call. Germline V lookup: CDR1 LGHDT, CDR2 YNNKEL (reference sequence). The CDR3 has 14 amino acids. Trimming shortened V by 1 base and J by 8 bases, and 12 bases separated the two germline ends. CDR3: CASSQVVGDYEQFF. The CDR3 coding sequence is TGTGCCAGCAGCCAAGTAGTAGGCGATTATGAGCAGTTCTTC.

The chain uses TRBV14 and TRBJ2-7; no firm D call. Germline assignment: CDR1 SGHDN and CDR2 FVKESK. The germline V and J ends were trimmed by 1 base and 2 bases, with 15 bases remaining between them. The CDR3 spans 16 residues. CDR3 coding DNA: TGTGCCAGCAGCCAAGCGGGCCGAACCAATACCTACGAGCAGTACTTC. Protein sequence: CASSQAGRTNTYEQYF.

V is TRBV28 and J is TRBJ1-1; 7 nucleotides line up with TRBD1. CDR1 is MDHEN, CDR2 SYDVKM, per germline. The trim removed 5 bases at V and 4 bases at J, leaving 10 bases unmatched. This CDR3 is 15 amino acids long. CDR3 nucleotide sequence: TGTGCCAGCAGTCCCACACAGGGGCGCAGCACTGAAGCTTTCTTT. This gives the protein CASSPTQGRSTEAFF.

This rearrangement joins TRBV12-3 or TRBV12-4 to TRBJ2-3; no definite D call. Trimming stripped 6 bases from V and 2 bases from J, with 6 bases between. This CDR3 comprises 12 residues. The CDR3 loop reads CASSLDTDTQYF. CDR3 DNA: TGTGCCAGCAGCCTAGACACAGATACGCAGTATTTT.

This clone was seen a few times. The rearrangement links TRBV14 to TRBJ1-1, with D maybe TRBD1 (6 bases). This CDR3 region has 14 residues. Germline CDR1 SGHDN, CDR2 FVKESK. V lost 4 bases to trimming and J lost 10 bases, with 19 bases between them. The DNA for the CDR3 is TGTGCCAGCAGCCCCAGGGGATATGTGGTTGGAGCTTTCTTT. Protein: CASSPRGYVVGAFF.

The chain links TRBV5-5 to TRBJ1-6; D is uncertain. The germline V gene encodes CDR1 SGHKS and CDR2 YYEKEE (reference sequence). The CDR3 is 12 amino acids. V was trimmed by 0 bases and J by 10 bases, leaving 5 bases between them. CDR3 nucleotides: TGTGCCAGCAGCTTGGAAGCCTCACCCCTCCACTTT. The encoded protein is CASSLEASPLHF.

The chain carries TRBV6-5 and TRBJ2-5, with 10 positions matching TRBD2. After removal of 6 bases from V and 7 bases from J, the junction contained 8 bases not matched to a gene. This CDR3 has 14 residues. Germline V gene data show CDR1 as MNHEY and CDR2 as SVGAGI. CDR3 bases: TGTGCCAGCAGATCGAGCGGGAGGGTGGGGACCCAGTACTTC. Protein: CASRSSGRVGTQYF.

The chain has TRBV6-5 and TRBJ1-2, with 9 bases fitting TRBD1. This CDR3 is 11 amino acids long. V was pared by 11 bases and J by 7 bases, with 5 bases of the junction left unmatched. Germline CDR1 MNHEY, CDR2 SVGAGI. The CDR3 DNA is TGTGCCGCACAGGGGGCGGGTGGCTACACCTTC. Translating it yields CAAQGAGGYTF.

The table lists this clone with a count of one. V gene TRBV10-3 combines with J gene TRBJ1-1; D is unresolved. The germline CDR1 and CDR2 sequences are ENHRY and SYGVKD. This CDR3 spans 12 amino acids. The V and J ends lost 6 bases and 6 bases respectively, with 11 bases between them. The CDR3 DNA follows: TGTGCCATCAGGGGTGAAGGGCCTGAAGCTTTCTTT. Its protein product is CAIRGEGPEAFF.

The chain carries TRBV6-1 and TRBJ2-7; 7 bases line up with TRBD1. The V segment lost 2 bases and the J segment 0 bases; nucleotides outside the gene matches: 7. The CDR3 is made up of 16 amino acids. Germline V gives CDR1 MNHNS, CDR2 SASEGT. Here the CDR3 DNA reads TGTGCCAGCAGTGAATCGTGGGACAGCTTCTCCTACGAGCAGTACTTC. This encodes CASSESWDSFSYEQYF.

The rearrangement uses TRBV19 and TRBJ2-7, with D possibly TRBD1 on 6 matching bases. The CDR3 totals 15 residues. From germline, CDR1 is LNHDA and CDR2 SQIVND (reference sequence). Between the trimmed V and J ends, which lost 1 base and 5 bases, there was a span of 15 bases. The DNA of the CDR3 is TGTGCCAGTAGTATAGGTACAGGGTCTTCTCACGAGCAGTACTTC. Protein: CASSIGTGSSHEQYF. Full variable domain (outside the CDR3, taken from reference TRBV19 and TRBJ2-7): DGGITQSPKYLFRKEGQNVTLSCEQNLNHDAMYWYRQDPGQGLRLIYYSQIVNDFQKGDIAEGYSVSREKKESFPLTVTSAQKNPTAFYLCASSIGTGSSHEQYFGPGTRLTVT.

The chain recombines TRBV7-9 with TRBJ2-7; possible D gene TRBD1, 5 bases. This CDR3 contains 15 residues. With 1 base removed from V and 3 bases from J, the gap between germline ends came to 13 bases. Germline lookup yields CDR1 SEHNR and CDR2 FQNEAQ (reference sequence). The CDR3 region has the DNA TGTGCCAGCAGCTTAGAGGCGGACACCTACTACGAGCAGTACTTC. It is translated as CASSLEADTYYEQYF.

The rearrangement joins TRBV12-3 or TRBV12-4 to TRBJ1-1; D is possibly TRBD1 (6 bases). The CDR3 spans 12 residues. V was trimmed by 5 bases and J by 8 bases, leaving 12 bases between them. CDR3 sequence (DNA): TGTGCCAGCAGTCGCCCCGGACAGGAAGCTTTCTTT. Protein sequence: CASSRPGQEAFF.

This sequence joins TRBV5-1 and TRBJ1-1, with a weak D call TRBD1 (6 bases). This CDR3 spans 13 amino acids. V lost 4 bases, J lost 4 bases, and 11 bases lay in between. Per germline, CDR1 SGHRS and CDR2 YFSETQ. CDR3: CASSQRGSTEAFF. In DNA form, the CDR3 reads TGCGCCAGCAGCCAGAGGGGGAGCACTGAAGCTTTCTTT.

CDR3 region: CASSYSPSGTYNEQFF. DNA for the CDR3: TGTGCCAGCAGTTACTCGCCTAGCGGGACCTACAATGAGCAGTTCTTC. The gene calls are TRBV6-5 and TRBJ2-1; 9 positions match TRBD2. The germline CDR1 and CDR2 sequences are MNHEY and SVGAGI. The ends lost 0 bases at V and 2 bases at J; junction bases unmatched: 2. The CDR3 covers 16 residues.

The V gene is TRBV2, the J gene TRBJ2-7; possible D gene TRBD1, 6 bases. This CDR3 has 16 residues. In germline, CDR1 is SNHLY, CDR2 FYNNEI. Trimming stripped 3 bases from V and 1 base from J, with 16 bases between. CDR3 nucleotides: TGTGCCAGCAGTGATAACAGGGAAAAAGAATCCTACGAGCAGTACTTC. Encoded protein: CASSDNREKESYEQYF.

The CDR3 sequence: CASSNRPFEAGTYEQYF. CDR3 nucleotides: TGTGCCAGCAGTAATCGGCCTTTCGAGGCAGGGACCTACGAGCAGTACTTC. V and J are TRBV6-2 or TRBV6-3 and TRBJ2-7; D is perhaps TRBD1 (5 bases). The germline CDR1 and CDR2 sequences are MNHEY and SVGEGT. V dropped 5 bases and J dropped 2 bases, with 22 bases sitting between them. The CDR3 consists of 17 residues.

CDR3 in DNA: TGTGCCAGCAGCTTAGGGGGAAGAGGGGAGACCCAGTACTTC. Amino acids: CASSLGGRGETQYF. This sequence joins TRBV5-4 and TRBJ2-5; TRBD1 is a possible D gene (6 bases). Trimming took 2 bases from V and 5 from J, leaving 13 bases between them. Germline CDR1 SGHNT, CDR2 YYREEE (reference sequence). This CDR3 is built from 14 residues.

The chain uses TRBV7-2 and TRBJ2-7, with 8 nucleotides matching TRBD1. The CDR3 is 15 residues long. CDR1 is SGHTA, CDR2 FQGNSA, per germline. Unmatched junction bases numbered 9, after V lost 2 bases and J lost 6 bases. CDR3 nucleotides: TGTGCCAGCAGCTTAACTACAGGGGGTTCAGGCGAGCAGTACTTC. It encodes CASSLTTGGSGEQYF.

The rearrangement uses TRBV11-2 and TRBJ1-5; D is uncertain. The CDR3 is 13 amino acids. V was cut by 2 bases and J by 2 bases, with 4 bases left in between. Germline loops: CDR1 SGHAT, CDR2 FQNNGV. The CDR3 is CASSLNGNQPQHF. For the CDR3, the DNA is TGTGCCAGCAGCTTAAACGGCAATCAGCCCCAGCATTTT.